A selection of T cell receptor beta chains follows, all from one sample in a study of cytomegalovirus exposure and HLA in healthy donors. Assay used: immunoSEQ multiplex PCR; TCRdb lists only in-frame clones, some missing. The sample shows tens of thousands of clones, roughly 78% of them seen only once. Sample: PBMCs. The receptors shown here come from a male donor in good health and CMV-seropositive. CDR3s include the opening cysteine and the closing phenylalanine or tryptophan. The D gene is left open where the match is weak. Not every row has a clone size; where given, it reads once, few, many or a size class.

TRBD2	-	TRBV9	TRBJ2-2	TGTGCCAGCAGCGTAGGACTAGCGAGGAACACCGGGGAGCTGTTTTTT	CASSVGLARNTGELFF
-	-	TRBV27	TRBJ2-7	TGTGCCAGCAGTTTTCAAAGACTAGGGAAGGACTACGAGCAGTACTTC	CASSFQRLGKDYEQYF
-	once	TRBV30	TRBJ2-2	TGTGCCTGGAGTCCCAGGAATCCGAACACCGGGGAGCTGTTTTTT	CAWSPRNPNTGELFF
TRBD1	few	TRBV29-1	TRBJ1-1	TGCAGCGGTTGGGACAGGGGATATGAAGGGGCTTTCTTT	CSGWDRGYEGAFF
-	-	TRBV18	TRBJ2-2	TGTGCCAGCTCACCCCGGACTTCAAACACCGGGGAGCTGTTTTTT	CASSPRTSNTGELFF
TRBD2	few	TRBV10-1	TRBJ2-7	TGCGCCAGACCGGACCAACTAGCGGGAGCTCTCGAGCAGTACTTC	CARPDQLAGALEQYF
-	few	TRBV9	TRBJ2-1	TGTGCCAGCAGCGTTGGAGCGGACAGCTCCTACAATGAGCAGTTCTTC	CASSVGADSSYNEQFF
TRBD1	few	TRBV19	TRBJ1-2	TGTGCCATCGGACAGGGAAACTATGGCTACACCTTC	CAIGQGNYGYTF
-	-	TRBV9	TRBJ2-2	TGTGCCAGCAGCGTATATTCTGGGGAGCTGTTTTTT	CASSVYSGELFF
-	-	TRBV7-2	TRBJ2-7	TGTGCCAGCAGCTCGATACAGGGTAGTATACGGCTCGAGCAGTACTTC	CASSSIQGSIRLEQYF
TRBD2	-	TRBV5-4	TRBJ2-3	TGTGCCAGCAGCCCGGGAGGACTAGCGGGAGGGAGGCATACGCAGTATTTT	CASSPGGLAGGRHTQYF
TRBD1	-	TRBV5-1	TRBJ1-4	TGCGCCGGCAGCCCGGACAGGGTTGGGGAAAAACTGTTTTTT	CAGSPDRVGEKLFF
-	-	TRBV5-1	TRBJ2-3	TGCGCCAGCAGCTTGGTGGGGCGCGATACGCAGTATTTT	CASSLVGRDTQYF
TRBD2	-	TRBV27	TRBJ2-3	TGTGCCAGCGAACCTCTAGGGACTAGCGGCACAGATACGCAGTATTTT	CASEPLGTSGTDTQYF
TRBD2	-	TRBV4-1	TRBJ2-1	TGCGCCAGCAGCCAAGAGAGAATAGCGGGAGATATCGATGAGCAGTTCTTC	CASSQERIAGDIDEQFF
TRBD1	few	TRBV7-9	TRBJ2-5	TGTGCCAGCAGCTTTGGGGACAGACTCCAAGAGACCCAGTACTTC	CASSFGDRLQETQYF
TRBD1	-	TRBV10-3	TRBJ2-6	TGTGCCATCAGCGCCGGGACAGGCAGATCTGGGGCCAACGTCCTGACTTTC	CAISAGTGRSGANVLTF
-	-	TRBV5-4	TRBJ1-2	TGTGCCAGCAGCTTGGACGGGGATGGCTACACCTTC	CASSLDGDGYTF
TRBD1	-	TRBV4-1	TRBJ2-1	TGCGCCAGCAGCCAAGACCAGAGGGGGCACTCCTACAATGAGCAGTTCTTC	CASSQDQRGHSYNEQFF
-	-	TRBV19	TRBJ1-5	TGTGCCAGTAGTATAGATCGGGGTCAGCCCCAGCATTTT	CASSIDRGQPQHF
TRBD2	-	TRBV25-1	TRBJ2-3	TGTGCCAGCAGTGAGCCCACTAGCGGGAGATTAGATACGCAGTATTTT	CASSEPTSGRLDTQYF
TRBD1	few	TRBV5-5	TRBJ1-5	TGTGCCAGCAGCTTGGACGGGACAGAGATGAGGCCCCAGCATTTT	CASSLDGTEMRPQHF
-	-	TRBV4-1	TRBJ2-3	TGCGCCAGCAGCCAAGGCGAGTCTAGCACAGATACGCAGTATTTT	CASSQGESSTDTQYF
-	-	TRBV27	TRBJ2-2	TGTGCCAGCAGTTTCAACAGGGAAGGGCTGTTTTTT	CASSFNREGLFF
TRBD1	few	TRBV6-6	TRBJ1-5	TGTGCCAGCAGTTACGGTACAGGGGCGAACAATCAGCCCCAGCATTTT	CASSYGTGANNQPQHF
TRBD2	-	TRBV7-8	TRBJ2-3	TGTGCCAGCAGCTTAGCGCCGAGACTAGCGGGCGGCACAGATACGCAGTATTTT	CASSLAPRLAGGTDTQYF
-	-	TRBV6-1	TRBJ1-2	TGTGCCAGCAGGGTTGGGCAAATCATCTATGGCTACACCTTC	CASRVGQIIYGYTF
-	-	TRBV28	TRBJ2-5	TGTGCCAGCAGTTTCCCCGATGCGGGGCGAGAGACCCAGTACTTC	CASSFPDAGRETQYF
TRBD1	-	TRBV5-6	TRBJ2-7	TGTGCCAGCAGCTGGACAGGGGTGGGTTCCTACGAGCAGTACTTC	CASSWTGVGSYEQYF
TRBD2	-	TRBV14	TRBJ2-5	TGTGCCAGCAGCCAAGGTCGCGGGAGTTTCCAAGAGACCCAGTACTTC	CASSQGRGSFQETQYF
-	-	TRBV18	TRBJ2-5	TGTGCCAGCTCACCGTCCGTCCAAGAGACCCAGTACTTC	CASSPSVQETQYF
-	few	TRBV7-9	TRBJ2-1	TGTGCCAGCAGCCCCAGCAATGAGCAGTTCTTC	CASSPSNEQFF
-	once	TRBV27	TRBJ1-1	TGTGCCAGCAGTATGGGACTTGAAGCTTTCTTT	CASSMGLEAFF
TRBD1	-	TRBV15	TRBJ2-7	TGTGCCACCAGCAGAGCCTGGATGGACAGGGTCCCCCTTTACGAGCAGTACTTC	CATSRAWMDRVPLYEQYF
TRBD2	few	TRBV5-5	TRBJ2-3	TGTGCCAGCAGCGGGACGGGAGGGACAGATACGCAGTATTTT	CASSGTGGTDTQYF
-	-	TRBV6-4	TRBJ2-2	TGTGCCAGCAGTGACTCGGGGGGTAACACCGGGGAGCTGTTTTTT	CASSDSGGNTGELFF
TRBD1	-	TRBV7-8	TRBJ2-7	TGTGCCAGCAGCCGTCGAAGGGACAGTACCTACGAGCAGTACTTC	CASSRRRDSTYEQYF
TRBD2	-	TRBV28	TRBJ2-7	TGTGCCAGCAGGGGGGGACTAGCGTCCTACGAGCAGTACTTC	CASRGGLASYEQYF
TRBD1	-	TRBV7-2	TRBJ2-1	TGTGCCAGCAGCTTCCAGGGGGCGGACAATGAGCAGTTCTTC	CASSFQGADNEQFF
-	-	TRBV18	TRBJ2-6	TGTGCCAGCTCACCATCCAGGGCTGGGGCCAACGTCCTGACTTTC	CASSPSRAGANVLTF
-	few	TRBV5-1	TRBJ1-5	TGCGCCAGCAGCTTTGGGCAGGGAAATCAGCCCCAGCATTTT	CASSFGQGNQPQHF
-	few	TRBV7-9	TRBJ2-1	TGTGCCAGCAGTTCACAGGGAACTGAGCAGTTCTTC	CASSSQGTEQFF
-	many	TRBV10-3	TRBJ1-5	TGTGCCATCAGAGCAACAGGTTCGGGTCAGCCCCAGCATTTT	CAIRATGSGQPQHF
TRBD2	-	TRBV27	TRBJ2-1	TGTGCCAGCAGTCCCCGACTAGCGGGAGGGAAAAATGAGCAGTTCTTC	CASSPRLAGGKNEQFF
-	-	TRBV4-1	TRBJ2-7	TGCGCCAGCAGCCAAGGGCCGGGAGTTAGAGAGCAGTACTTC	CASSQGPGVREQYF
-	-	TRBV7-9	TRBJ1-3	TGTGCCAGCAGCTTAGCATATGGAAACACCATATATTTT	CASSLAYGNTIYF
-	-	TRBV7-9	TRBJ1-4	TGTGCCAGCAGCCCGGACACCCGGACTGAAAAACTGTTTTTT	CASSPDTRTEKLFF
TRBD2	-	TRBV11-3	TRBJ2-6	TGTGCCAGCAGCTTAGCGTCGGGGGGGCTCGGGGCCAACGTCCTGACTTTC	CASSLASGGLGANVLTF